The rows below give T cell receptor beta chains drawn from one sample of a study of OX40 agonist ivuxolimab in advanced cancers. Assay: immunoSEQ multiplex PCR; the TCRdb copy retains only in-frame clones and omits some. This table has approximately 68,000 clones, 91% appearing once. Sequences were derived from CD4+ or CD8+ T cells sorted from blood, sampled in a trial of the OX40 agonist ivuxolimab. These receptors were collected from an adult with an advanced solid tumor such as melanoma, head and neck, liver or kidney cancer. Both conserved end residues are part of each CDR3. D genes are given only for firm matches. The listing skips clone size in some rows; elsewhere it reads once, few, many or a size class.

size: NA; J: TRBJ1-5; V: TRBV19; D: NA; DNA: TGTGCCAGTAGTATAGTCAAGGACCTGCCCCAGCATTTT; CDR3: CASSIVKDLPQHF
size: NA; J: TRBJ1-1; V: TRBV14; D: TRBD1; DNA: TGTGCCAGCAGCAATGCAGGGGGCCTCATGAACACTGAAGCTTTCTTT; CDR3: CASSNAGGLMNTEAFF
size: NA; J: TRBJ1-1; V: TRBV6-6; D: TRBD1; DNA: TGTGCCAGCAGTCTAGGACAGGGTGAAGCTTTCTTT; CDR3: CASSLGQGEAFF
size: NA; J: TRBJ2-1; V: TRBV11-2; D: TRBD2; DNA: TGTGCCAGCAGCTTCCTTTCATCGGCTAGCGGGAGTCCCCAGCAGTTCTTC; CDR3: CASSFLSSASGSPQQFF
size: NA; J: TRBJ1-5; V: TRBV5-8; D: NA; DNA: TGTGCCAGCAGCCCGTGGGGGACTCTTAGCAATCAGCCCCAGCATTTT; CDR3: CASSPWGTLSNQPQHF
size: few; J: TRBJ1-2; V: TRBV6-5; D: TRBD1; DNA: TGTGCCAGCAGTTACTCCACAGGGGGCACCGGCTACACCTTC; CDR3: CASSYSTGGTGYTF
size: NA; J: TRBJ1-1; V: TRBV5-5; D: NA; DNA: TGTGCCAGCAGCTTGGTGGAGGGACCAACTGGAGCTTTCTTT; CDR3: CASSLVEGPTGAFF
size: NA; J: TRBJ1-6; V: TRBV7-8; D: TRBD1; DNA: TGTGCCAGCAGCTTGATTGGACAGGCCGATTCACCCCTCCACTTT; CDR3: CASSLIGQADSPLHF
size: NA; J: TRBJ1-1; V: TRBV6-5; D: TRBD1; DNA: TGTGCCAGCAGCTATCAGGGGGGCACTGAAGCTTTCTTT; CDR3: CASSYQGGTEAFF
size: NA; J: TRBJ2-2; V: TRBV30; D: TRBD2; DNA: TGTGCCTGGAGTTTACTAGCGGGACCCGGGGAGCTGTTTTTT; CDR3: CAWSLLAGPGELFF
size: NA; J: TRBJ1-2; V: TRBV6-5; D: NA; DNA: TGTGCCAGCGCAGGGTTAGGTGCTGGCTACACCTTC; CDR3: CASAGLGAGYTF
size: NA; J: TRBJ1-4; V: TRBV30; D: TRBD1; DNA: TGTGCCTGGACCATCCCGACAGGGGTAAAGGAAAAACTGTTTTTT; CDR3: CAWTIPTGVKEKLFF
size: NA; J: TRBJ2-5; V: TRBV2; D: NA; DNA: TGTGCCAGCAGCGGGACTTCGGAGGGGACCCAGTACTTC; CDR3: CASSGTSEGTQYF
size: NA; J: TRBJ2-7; V: TRBV5-8; D: NA; DNA: TGTGCCAGCAGCACGGCCCCCGGACAGTTCTACGAGCAGTACTTC; CDR3: CASSTAPGQFYEQYF
size: NA; J: TRBJ2-4; V: TRBV6-1; D: NA; DNA: TGTGCCAGCAGTGACGGGGCGGTCAAAAACATTCAGTACTTC; CDR3: CASSDGAVKNIQYF
size: NA; J: TRBJ2-3; V: TRBV5-1; D: TRBD1; DNA: TGCGCCAGCAGCTTGGAGGGGGCGGACGATACGCAGTATTTT; CDR3: CASSLEGADDTQYF
size: NA; J: TRBJ1-3; V: TRBV10-2; D: TRBD1; DNA: TGCGCCAGCAGTGATTGGGTGCAGGGGGCCTACTCTGGAAACACCATATATTTT; CDR3: CASSDWVQGAYSGNTIYF
size: NA; J: TRBJ2-5; V: TRBV5-1; D: TRBD2; DNA: TGCGCCAGCAGCCCGGGGGGGCCCCAAGAGACCCAGTACTTC; CDR3: CASSPGGPQETQYF
size: NA; J: TRBJ1-1; V: TRBV18; D: TRBD1; DNA: TGTGCCAGCTCACCAAGGGACAGGGGGCGGACTGAAGCTTTCTTT; CDR3: CASSPRDRGRTEAFF
size: NA; J: TRBJ2-5; V: TRBV9; D: TRBD2; DNA: TGTGCCAGCAGCAACCGACAAGCGGGGGGCCAAGAGACCCAGTACTTC; CDR3: CASSNRQAGGQETQYF
size: NA; J: TRBJ1-3; V: TRBV19; D: NA; DNA: TGTGCCAGTAGCGACACAGGCCTCTCTGGAAACACCATATATTTT; CDR3: CASSDTGLSGNTIYF
size: NA; J: TRBJ2-3; V: TRBV21-1; D: NA; DNA: TGTGCCAGCAGCAAATCAGGTTCCCCCACAGATACGCAGTATTTT; CDR3: CASSKSGSPTDTQYF
size: NA; J: TRBJ1-1; V: TRBV11-2; D: NA; DNA: TGTGCCAGCAGCTTAACCAGGGGCACTGAAGCTTTCTTT; CDR3: CASSLTRGTEAFF
size: once; J: TRBJ2-5; V: TRBV5-4; D: TRBD1; DNA: TGTGCCAGCAGCGCTGAGATGGGCAGGGGGAGATATGAGACCCAGTACTTC; CDR3: CASSAEMGRGRYETQYF
size: NA; J: TRBJ2-7; V: TRBV19; D: TRBD1; DNA: TGTGCCAGTAGTATATCGGGACAGGGGGCATCCTACGAGCAGTACTTC; CDR3: CASSISGQGASYEQYF
size: few; J: TRBJ1-1; V: TRBV20-1; D: NA; DNA: TGCAGTGCTAGCCGGCAGTTTAGGGCTTTCTTT; CDR3: CSASRQFRAFF
size: NA; J: TRBJ2-2; V: TRBV7-3; D: TRBD1; DNA: TGTGCCAGCAGCCCTACAGGGGGCAACACCGGGGAGCTGTTTTTT; CDR3: CASSPTGGNTGELFF
size: NA; J: TRBJ2-3; V: TRBV19; D: TRBD2; DNA: TGTGCCAGTAGTATTAGGGGACTAGGCACAGATACGCAGTATTTT; CDR3: CASSIRGLGTDTQYF
size: NA; J: TRBJ1-3; V: TRBV30; D: NA; DNA: TGTGCCTGGAGTGGAGGGTCGCACACCATATATTTT; CDR3: CAWSGGSHTIYF
size: NA; J: TRBJ2-7; V: TRBV2; D: TRBD2; DNA: TGTGCCAGCAGGACTAGCGGAACCTACGAGCAGTACTTC; CDR3: CASRTSGTYEQYF
size: NA; J: TRBJ2-2; V: TRBV9; D: NA; DNA: TGTGCCAGCAGCGAACGTCTGGGGGGGCAAACCGGGGAGCTGTTTTTT; CDR3: CASSERLGGQTGELFF
size: NA; J: TRBJ2-2; V: TRBV11-3; D: TRBD2; DNA: TGTGCCAGCAGCTTAGGAGGCCGCGGAGCGGGGGCCCAAGGCACCGGGGAGCTGTTTTTT; CDR3: CASSLGGRGAGAQGTGELFF
size: NA; J: TRBJ1-1; V: TRBV19; D: NA; DNA: TGTGCCAGCAATTCATGGGGAACCGGAGTCGGAGACACTGAAGCTTTCTTT; CDR3: CASNSWGTGVGDTEAFF
size: once; J: TRBJ1-5; V: TRBV4-2; D: NA; DNA: TGTGCCAGCAGCCAGTCCGCAGGGGTGGGTCAGCCCCAGCATTTT; CDR3: CASSQSAGVGQPQHF
size: NA; J: TRBJ1-1; V: TRBV7-3; D: TRBD1; DNA: TGTGCCAGCAGTGGGGACAGAAACACTGAAGCTTTCTTT; CDR3: CASSGDRNTEAFF
size: NA; J: TRBJ2-3; V: TRBV19; D: NA; DNA: TGTGCCAGTATCCTCCCCGGGGGACTGGGGCTGGATACGCAGTATTTT; CDR3: CASILPGGLGLDTQYF
size: NA; J: TRBJ2-7; V: TRBV7-3; D: TRBD2; DNA: TGTGCCAGCAGCTTATTTTCCCGGCTAGCGGGAGGGCCTGCCTACGAGCAGTACTTC; CDR3: CASSLFSRLAGGPAYEQYF
size: NA; J: TRBJ1-1; V: TRBV5-4; D: NA; DNA: TGTGCCAGCACCCCTGGGAGGAACACTGAAGCTTTCTTT; CDR3: CASTPGRNTEAFF
size: NA; J: TRBJ2-3; V: TRBV7-8; D: TRBD2; DNA: TGTGCCAGCAGCTTGGACGGGGGGATCGATACGCAGTATTTT; CDR3: CASSLDGGIDTQYF
size: NA; J: TRBJ1-5; V: TRBV7-8; D: NA; DNA: TGTGCCAGCAGCTTAGCCAGGTGGAGGGATAGCAATCAGCCCCAGCATTTT; CDR3: CASSLARWRDSNQPQHF